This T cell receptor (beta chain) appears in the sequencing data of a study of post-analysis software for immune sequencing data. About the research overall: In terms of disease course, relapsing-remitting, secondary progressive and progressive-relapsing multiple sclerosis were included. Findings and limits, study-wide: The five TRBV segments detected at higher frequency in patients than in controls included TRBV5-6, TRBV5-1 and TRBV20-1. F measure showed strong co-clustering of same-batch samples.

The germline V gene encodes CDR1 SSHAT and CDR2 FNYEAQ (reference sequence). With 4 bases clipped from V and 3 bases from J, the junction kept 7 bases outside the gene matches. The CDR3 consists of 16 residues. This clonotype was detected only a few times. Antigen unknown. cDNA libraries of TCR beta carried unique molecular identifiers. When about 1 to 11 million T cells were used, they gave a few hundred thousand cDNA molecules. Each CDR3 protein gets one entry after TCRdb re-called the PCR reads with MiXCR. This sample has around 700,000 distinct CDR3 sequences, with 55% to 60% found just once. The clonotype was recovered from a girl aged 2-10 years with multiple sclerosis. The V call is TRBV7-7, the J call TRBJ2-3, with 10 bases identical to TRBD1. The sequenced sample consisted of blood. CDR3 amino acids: CASSSGQGIGTDTQYF. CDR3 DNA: TGTGCCAGCAGCTCGGGACAGGGGATTGGAACAGATACGCAGTATTTT.